One sample yielded the 16 T cell receptor beta chains listed below, sequenced in a study of OX40 agonist ivuxolimab in advanced cancers. Using immunoSEQ multiplex PCR, the repertoire was profiled, and TCRdb retains in-frame clones only, with some absent. This table holds about 69,000 clones, 89% found once. This specimen was CD4+ or CD8+ T cells sorted from blood, taken in a trial of the OX40 agonist ivuxolimab. Receptors originate from an adult with an advanced solid tumor such as melanoma, head and neck, liver or kidney cancer.

This chain joins TRBV7-9 and TRBJ1-2, with 7 bases aligning to TRBD1. The J segment lost 4 bases and the V segment lost 3 bases, leaving 2 bases of the junction unmatched. The CDR3 extends over 13 amino acids. CDR1 and CDR2 (germline): SEHNR, FQNEAQ (reference sequence). CDR3 DNA: TGTGCCAGCAGCTTGACAGGGCGCTATGGCTACACCTTC. It translates to CASSLTGRYGYTF.

The gene calls are TRBV28 and TRBJ1-1; no definite D call. There are 15 residues in the CDR3. V shed 4 bases and J shed 1 base, with 13 bases lying between them. CDR1 MDHEN and CDR2 SYDVKM come from the germline V gene. The CDR3 bases are TGTGCCAGCAGTTCCTTCCGGACGCCGAACACTGAAGCTTTCTTT. The encoded protein is CASSSFRTPNTEAFF.

V is TRBV30 and J is TRBJ2-7, with D unresolved. Per germline, CDR1 GTSNPN and CDR2 SVGIG (reference sequence). V lost 0 bases, J lost 3 bases, and 15 bases lay in between. The CDR3 totals 15 residues. The CDR3 here is CAWSVRTLRDYEQYF. The DNA of the CDR3 is TGTGCCTGGAGTGTACGTACCCTAAGGGACTACGAGCAGTACTTC.

V is TRBV27 and J is TRBJ2-5, with 7 bases lining up with TRBD2. The V and J ends lost 0 bases and 7 bases, in that order; junction bases with no gene match: 11. This CDR3 contains 16 residues. Germline-derived CDR1 and CDR2 are MNHEY and SMNVEV (reference sequence). The CDR3 spells CASSLSKIGGRATQYF. For the CDR3, the DNA is TGTGCCAGCAGTTTATCGAAAATTGGAGGGAGGGCGACCCAGTACTTC.

This clone was recorded once. This chain connects TRBV6-8 to TRBJ2-5; a weak D match, TRBD1 (6 bases). CDR1 MNHGY and CDR2 SAAAGT come from the germline V gene. The CDR3 consists of 16 residues. Trimming removed 2 bases at V and 4 bases at J, with 17 bases between. DNA for the CDR3: TGTGCCAGCAGTTACCTGGGGGCACGGGGTGGAGAGACCCAGTACTTC. This gives the protein CASSYLGARGGETQYF.

The gene calls are TRBV4-1 and TRBJ2-5, with unresolved D. The CDR3 totals 14 residues. V lost 5 bases and J 8 bases, leaving 18 bases between the germline ends. Germline V gene sequence: CDR1 MGHRA, CDR2 YSYEKL. CDR3 amino acids: CASSVRTPGATQYF. The CDR3 DNA reads as TGCGCCAGCAGCGTTAGAACTCCGGGCGCAACCCAGTACTTC.

The chain is built from TRBV30 and TRBJ2-6; no clear D. The V end lost 4 bases, the J end lost 0 bases, and 10 bases lay between the germline ends. The CDR3 runs 15 residues. Per the germline V gene, CDR1 is GTSNPN and CDR2 is SVGIG (reference sequence). The CDR3 protein is CAWTSLGSGANVLTF. The CDR3 coding sequence is TGTGCCTGGACCTCACTGGGCTCTGGGGCCAACGTCCTGACTTTC.

V is TRBV5-1 and J is TRBJ1-1, with 7 positions matching TRBD1. The CDR3 is made up of 13 amino acids. With 4 bases clipped from V and 7 bases from J, the junction kept 7 bases outside the gene matches. Per the germline V gene, CDR1 is SGHRS and CDR2 is YFSETQ. The CDR3: CASSMGQRSEAFF. CDR3 in DNA: TGCGCCAGCAGCATGGGACAGAGGAGTGAAGCTTTCTTT. The whole variable domain, remainder taken from reference TRBV5-1 and TRBJ1-1, is KAGVTQTPRYLIKTRGQQVTLSCSPISGHRSVSWYQQTPGQGLQFLFEYFSETQRNKGNFPGRFSGRQFSNSRSEMNVSTLELGDSALYLCASSMGQRSEAFFGQGTRLTVV.

V and J are TRBV19 and TRBJ2-7; 7 positions match TRBD1. In germline, CDR1 is LNHDA, CDR2 SQIVND (reference sequence). There are 15 residues in the CDR3. The V segment lost 3 bases and the J segment 2 bases; nucleotides outside the gene matches: 7. The CDR3 bases are TGTGCCAGTAGTATCGTTGGGACAGTGACCTACGAGCAGTACTTC. Translating it yields CASSIVGTVTYEQYF.

The rearrangement uses TRBV30 and TRBJ2-1, with D possibly matching TRBD2 (6 bases). This CDR3 region has 13 residues. The germline gives CDR1 GTSNPN, CDR2 SVGIG (reference sequence). The ends were cut back, 4 bases at V and 1 base at J, with 8 bases in the middle. CDR3 nucleotides: TGTGCCTGGACTAGCGATTCCTACAATGAGCAGTTCTTC. Translation: CAWTSDSYNEQFF.

This chain joins TRBV27 and TRBJ2-3; 7 bases fit TRBD1. The CDR3 totals 17 residues. V shed 6 bases, J shed 1 base, and the junction held 13 bases outside the gene matches. Germline CDR1 and CDR2: MNHEY and SMNVEV (reference sequence). CDR3 sequence reads: CASSATGERAGTDTQYF. CDR3 sequence (DNA): TGTGCCAGCAGCGCCACAGGGGAGAGAGCGGGCACAGATACGCAGTATTTT.

This chain joins TRBV6-5 and TRBJ2-7; 7 nucleotides match TRBD1. Germline CDR1 reads MNHEY; CDR2 reads SVGAGI. J lost 0 bases, V lost 6 bases, and 8 bases had no gene match. This CDR3 spans 15 amino acids. As DNA, the CDR3 is TGTGCCAGCAGGACTACAGGGGACAGCTCCTACGAGCAGTACTTC. Amino acids: CASRTTGDSSYEQYF.

Sample share makes this clone medium-sized. In the same sample, other DNA sequences code for this CDR3. J is TRBJ1-1 and V is TRBV7-9; maybe TRBD1 (5 bases). The CDR3 covers 14 residues. CDR1 and CDR2 (germline): SEHNR, FQNEAQ (reference sequence). V lost 3 bases to trimming and J lost 1 base, with 9 bases between them. CDR3 nucleotides: TGTGCCAGCAGCTTCTTGACAGCGAACACTGAAGCTTTCTTT. It codes for CASSFLTANTEAFF.

Note on this clone: At one of its ends the junction is not consistent with the germline gene, which may arise from a read error. This chain joins TRBV5-3 and TRBJ1-2; D remains ambiguous. TRBV5-3 is known as an ORF, though its function is uncertain. CDR3 size: 13 residues. The CDR3, as DNA: TGTGCCAGCAGCTTGAGTACCGCTCCTAGCTACACCTTC. It is translated as CASSLSTAPSYTF.

V is TRBV6-6 and J is TRBJ1-3, with 11 bases aligning to TRBD1. With V trimmed by 4 bases and J by 4 bases, 3 bases remained unmatched. The CDR3 is made up of 15 amino acids. Per germline, CDR1 MNHNY and CDR2 SVGAGI (reference sequence). The CDR3 nucleotides are TGTGCCAGCAGTTCGGGACAGGGGGGCGGAAACACCATATATTTT. Translated: CASSSGQGGGNTIYF.

The chain's CDR3 is CASSVGTGQLYNSPLHF. The CDR3 DNA reads as TGTGCCAGCAGCGTAGGGACAGGCCAATTGTATAATTCACCCCTCCACTTT. The chain links TRBV9 to TRBJ1-6; 7 nucleotides agree with TRBD1. Germline assignment: CDR1 SGDLS and CDR2 YYNGEE. The CDR3 loop spans 17 amino acids. Trimming cost V 0 bases and J 4 bases; bases outside gene matches: 7.